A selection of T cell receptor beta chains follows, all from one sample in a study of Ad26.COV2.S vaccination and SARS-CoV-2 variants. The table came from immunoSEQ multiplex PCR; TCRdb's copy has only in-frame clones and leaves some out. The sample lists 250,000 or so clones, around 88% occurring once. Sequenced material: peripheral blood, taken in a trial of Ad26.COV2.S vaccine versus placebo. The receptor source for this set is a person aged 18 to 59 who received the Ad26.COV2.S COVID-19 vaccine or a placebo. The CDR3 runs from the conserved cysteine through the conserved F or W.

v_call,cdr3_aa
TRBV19,CASSMGGGASEQYF
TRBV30,CAWSVGGGSNQPQHF
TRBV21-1,CASSNASRDPGGYGYTF
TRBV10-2,CASSQREGEAFF
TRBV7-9,CASSLDASGGETQYF
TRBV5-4,CASSLSGPQETQYF
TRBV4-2,CASSQEVGVEEQFF
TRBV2,CASSEPDNTSTDTQYF
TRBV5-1,CASSSTPPETQYF
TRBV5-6,CASSWGTGGNTGELFF
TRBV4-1,CASSQEASGGNLAKNIQYF
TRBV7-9,CASSWPEETQYF
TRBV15,CATSLNREEKLFF
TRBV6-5,CASSYSRGGSVTEAFF
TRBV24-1,CASPRDRGYIQYF
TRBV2,CASSEVARISNYGYTF
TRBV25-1,CASETGIYEQYF
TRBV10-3,CAIRAGDNNEQFF
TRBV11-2,CASSPNPLTDTQYF
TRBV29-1,CSVAGGAGYGYTF
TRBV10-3,CAIGLTGGRYEQYF
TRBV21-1,CASSKAFNSLYEQYF
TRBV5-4,CASSLAGRETQYF
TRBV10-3,CAIRGDRGRTEAFF
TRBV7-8,CASSLVPAGPRDTQYF
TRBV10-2,CASKGLAQETQYF
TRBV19,CASSTIAGTYNEQFF
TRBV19,CASSIADSGANVLTF
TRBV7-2,CASSGEMNTQYF
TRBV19,CASSTRTGGSNYGYTF
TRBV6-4,CASSDSVSGGYNEQFF
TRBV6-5,CASSYSVGGVYGYTF
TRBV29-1,CSVGSDTGELFF
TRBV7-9,CASSWTGSWGETQYF
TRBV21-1,CASSTRQGMANTEAFF
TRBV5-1,CASSFTAGSGANVLTF
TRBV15,CATSRVTFGNIQYF
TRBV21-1,CASSNPITDTQYF
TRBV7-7,CASSPRTSGQETQYF
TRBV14,CASSQSPGLAGLYNEQFF
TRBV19,CASSIGEAKNIQYF
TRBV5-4,CASSLFRGARTGELFF
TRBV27,CASSSGLAGSNNEQFF
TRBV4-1,CASSQVDTNNIHPNYGYTF
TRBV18,CASSPPLRNTEAFF
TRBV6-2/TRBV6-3,CASSYRVGTEAFF
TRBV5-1,CASSRSSDKTGLRHNYGYTF
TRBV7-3,CASSLVGSGAQNTGELFF
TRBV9,CASSTQSTGGKAFF
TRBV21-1,CASSKGSGGDPPDNEQFF
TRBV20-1,CSASGRSSSETQYF
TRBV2,CASTDSGLAIKPQHF
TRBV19,CASSIAAGGRDTQYF
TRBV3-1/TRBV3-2,CASGTGSPNGYTF
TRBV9,CASSPRSGVGNTIYF
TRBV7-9,CASSLVYKTGELFF
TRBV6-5,CASSGAVSYEQYF